Following are 22 T cell receptor beta chains from one sample sequenced in a study of T cells in Graves' hyperthyroidism and ophthalmopathy. RNA transcripts served as the template for amplifying TCR beta CDR3 regions. During a first-round RT-PCR of the TCR CDR3, the HTBI primer set was used. From the multiplex PCR reads, TCRdb called clonotypes with MiXCR, one entry per CDR3 protein. Of around 620,000 distinct CDR3 sequences in the sample, 13% to 15% are singletons; the top ten hold approximately 6.4%. The sequenced material came from blood. All receptors derive from a woman younger than 30 with Graves' ophthalmopathy.

This clonotype was counted many times. The chain employs TRBV20-1 and TRBJ2-7; D is unresolved. Trimming pared 0 bases from V and 1 base from J, leaving 4 bases between. The length of the CDR3 is 12 residues. Germline V lookup: CDR1 DFQATT, CDR2 SNEGSKA (reference sequence). The CDR3 loop is CSAREDSYEQYF. CDR3 bases: TGCAGTGCTAGAGAAGATTCCTACGAGCAGTACTTC.

This clonotype was observed at least ten times. This chain links TRBV5-8 with TRBJ1-2; TRBD1 is a possible D gene (5 bases). This CDR3 is 17 amino acids long. In germline, CDR1 is SGHTS, CDR2 YDEGEE. Trimming removed 4 bases from V and 7 bases from J, with 26 bases in between. CDR3 DNA: TGTGCCAGCAGCAGGGTCCAAAGCGGGGCCCCCTGGGGTGGCTACACCTTC. Protein product: CASSRVQSGAPWGGYTF.

This clonotype was found many times. This chain uses TRBV7-2 with TRBJ2-3, with D tentatively TRBD2 (6 bases). Germline loops: CDR1 SGHTA, CDR2 FQGNSA. This CDR3 contains 15 residues. Trimming stripped 2 bases from V and 1 base from J, with 10 bases between. The CDR3: CASSLKLAGTDTQYF. In nucleotides, the CDR3 is TGTGCCAGCAGCTTAAAGTTAGCGGGCACAGATACGCAGTATTTT.

This chain connects TRBV10-3 to TRBJ1-2; D gene uncertain. The CDR3 runs to 14 residues. Trimming stripped 0 bases from V and 13 bases from J, with 18 bases between. CDR1 and CDR2 (germline): ENHRY, SYGVKD. CDR3 sequence reads: CAISESRTPSISTF. CDR3 nucleotide sequence: TGTGCCATCAGTGAGTCGCGGACCCCTAGTATTAGCACCTTC.

This clonotype was counted between two and nine times. The chain combines TRBV19 with TRBJ1-5; 7 positions agree with TRBD1. The CDR3 runs 17 residues. The ends lost 6 bases at V and 4 bases at J; junction bases unmatched: 15. Germline V gene data show CDR1 as LNHDA and CDR2 as SQIVND (reference sequence). For the CDR3, the DNA is TGTGCCAGTAGCCGGGCAACAGGGGCGGCGGGGAATCAGCCCCAGCATTTT. Translation: CASSRATGAAGNQPQHF.

The CDR3 is CASSPIEGKNTEAFF. For the CDR3, the DNA is TGTGCCAGCTCACCTATCGAGGGGAAGAACACTGAAGCTTTCTTT. V usage is TRBV18 and J usage is TRBJ1-1; D may be TRBD1 (5 bases). Germline lookup yields CDR1 KGHSH and CDR2 LQKENI. The CDR3 runs to 15 residues. V shed 3 bases and J shed 1 base, with 12 bases lying between them.

The chain carries TRBV18 and TRBJ2-1; 14 nucleotides align to TRBD2. The ends lost 4 bases at V and 0 bases at J; junction bases unmatched: 8. The length of the CDR3 is 19 residues. Germline-derived CDR1 and CDR2 are KGHSH and LQKENI. CDR3 residues: CASSRGLAGASPSYNEQFF. CDR3 bases: TGTGCCAGCTCACGGGGACTAGCGGGAGCCTCCCCCTCCTACAATGAGCAGTTCTTC.

In this sample, this clonotype turned up many times. The CDR3 sequence is CSAGIAGGPYNEQFF. In DNA form, the CDR3 reads TGCAGTGCCGGGATAGCGGGAGGGCCCTACAATGAGCAGTTCTTC. The rearrangement uses TRBV20-1 and TRBJ2-1; 11 positions match TRBD2. The J segment lost 2 bases and the V segment lost 6 bases, leaving 6 bases of the junction unmatched. Germline V lookup: CDR1 DFQATT, CDR2 SNEGSKA (reference sequence). CDR3 length equals 15 residues.

This clonotype was counted at least ten times. The chain has TRBV29-1 and TRBJ2-5, with 7 bases that match TRBD1. The CDR3 has 16 amino acids. The V and J ends lost 3 bases and 1 base, in that order; junction bases with no gene match: 11. In germline, CDR1 is SQVTM, CDR2 ANQGSEA. The CDR3 coding sequence is TGCAGCGTTGACCTCCCGGACAGGAATACCCAAGAGACCCAGTACTTC. Amino acids: CSVDLPDRNTQETQYF.

As regards this clonotype: This may be a read error: a much more frequent sequence differs by one nucleotide. The chain uses TRBV5-1 and TRBJ2-7; maybe TRBD2 (6 bases). The CDR3 covers 19 residues. Trimming pared 7 bases from V and 3 bases from J, leaving 32 bases between. Germline CDR1 is SGHRS and CDR2 is YFSETQ. The CDR3: CASWDSGDRARDPFYEQYF. The CDR3 nucleotides are TGCGCCAGCTGGGATAGCGGTGATCGGGCTCGGGACCCGTTCTACGAGCAGTACTTC.

This clonotype was counted ten times or more. The genes are TRBV10-3 and TRBJ2-3, with D unresolved. The V end was cut by 4 bases, the J end by 5 bases, with 7 bases between. The CDR3 extends over 12 amino acids. Germline loops: CDR1 ENHRY, CDR2 SYGVKD. This CDR3 reads CAISVLGDTQYF. CDR3 coding DNA: TGTGCCATCAGTGTTTTGGGAGATACGCAGTATTTT.

V usage is TRBV12-3 or TRBV12-4 and J usage is TRBJ2-1, with D maybe TRBD1 (5 bases). Trimming shortened V by 6 bases and J by 5 bases, and 14 bases separated the two germline ends. This CDR3 contains 14 residues. CDR3: CASRPAVGDNEQFF. CDR3 bases: TGTGCCAGCAGGCCGGCCGTAGGGGACAATGAGCAGTTCTTC.

V usage is TRBV7-2 and J usage is TRBJ2-7, with TRBD2 matching 9 bases. The CDR3 has 13 amino acids. Trimming at V came to 5 bases and at J to 8 bases, leaving 7 bases not matched to a gene. In germline, CDR1 is SGHTA, CDR2 FQGNSA. The CDR3 nucleotides are TGTGCCAGCAGCGCGGCGGGAGGGATGCAGCAGTACTTC. Its protein product is CASSAAGGMQQYF. The full variable domain, rest sourced from reference TRBV7-2 and TRBJ2-7, is GAGVSQSPSNKVTEKGKDVELRCDPISGHTALYWYRQSLGQGLEFLIYFQGNSAPDKSGLPSDRFSAERTGGSVSTLTIQRTQQEDSAVYLCASSAAGGMQQYFGPGTRLTVT.

About this clonotype itself: A much larger clone lies one base from this, so it may be a read error. This rearrangement joins TRBV28 to TRBJ1-6, with no clear D. V shed 1 base and J shed 6 bases, with 16 bases lying between them. Looked up from germline, CDR1 is MDHEN and CDR2 is SYDVKM. This CDR3 region has 17 residues. The CDR3 protein is CASSLLWAPLCNSPLHF. The CDR3 bases are TGTGCCAGCAGTTTATTGTGGGCCCCTCTATGTAATTCACCCCTCCACTTT.

This clonotype was seen repeatedly, ten times or more. The chain combines TRBV11-3 with TRBJ2-3; D is undetermined. Germline loops: CDR1 SGHNT, CDR2 YENEEA. There are 15 residues in the CDR3. Trimming took off 1 base at V and 1 base at J, with 9 bases between the two ends. The CDR3 loop reads CASSLGQPGTDTQYF. For the CDR3, the DNA is TGTGCCAGCAGCTTAGGCCAGCCCGGCACAGATACGCAGTATTTT.

This clonotype was seen many times. V and J are TRBV18 and TRBJ2-1, with a tentative D call TRBD2 (5 bases). With 2 bases removed from V and 1 base from J, the gap between germline ends came to 9 bases. Germline values: CDR1 KGHSH, CDR2 LQKENI. This CDR3 comprises 15 residues. The CDR3 nucleotides are TGTGCCAGCTCACCAGTTAGAGGGTCCTACAATGAGCAGTTCTTC. This translates into CASSPVRGSYNEQFF.

This clonotype was observed at least ten times. V gene TRBV3-1 combines with J gene TRBJ2-5; 8 nucleotides agree with TRBD2. CDR3 size: 14 residues. V shed 8 bases, J shed 5 bases, and the junction held 10 bases outside the gene matches. Germline V gene lookup returns CDR1 LGHDT and CDR2 YNNKEL (reference sequence). CDR3 in DNA: TGTGCCAGCGCCAGTCGGGGGGGGGACGAGACCCAGTACTTC. Its protein is CASASRGGDETQYF.

The CDR3 DNA reads as TGTGCCAGTAGTATTACGTTCTACAATGAGCAGTTCTTC. Translating gives CASSITFYNEQFF. V gene TRBV19 combines with J gene TRBJ2-1; D call uncertain. The CDR3 length is 13 residues. The ends were cut back, 3 bases at V and 3 bases at J, with 6 bases in the middle. Per the germline V gene, CDR1 is LNHDA and CDR2 is SQIVND (reference sequence).

In its sample, this clonotype was seen many times. This rearrangement joins TRBV7-3 to TRBJ2-5; TRBD2 matches at 10 bases. V gave up 2 bases and J gave up 5 bases; unmatched junction bases: 2. CDR3 length: 14 amino acids. CDR1 is SGHTA, CDR2 FQGTGA, per germline. This CDR3 is CASSLEREGETQYF. The CDR3 nucleotides read TGTGCCAGCAGCTTAGAGCGGGAGGGGGAGACCCAGTACTTC.

The sample holds many counts of this clonotype. The J gene is TRBJ2-1, the V gene TRBV2; 9 bases line up with TRBD2. Germline V CDR1 and CDR2: SNHLY, FYNNEI. V lost 7 bases, J lost 7 bases, and 14 bases stayed unmatched. CDR3 length: 16 residues. The CDR3 nucleotides read TGTGCCAGCATAGGCCGGGCGGGAGGGCCGAGAAATGAGCAGTTCTTC. It specifies CASIGRAGGPRNEQFF.

The chain uses TRBV19 and TRBJ2-5; 8 positions agree with TRBD1. The CDR3 length is 15 residues. The ends lost 3 bases at V and 5 bases at J; junction bases unmatched: 8. The germline V gene encodes CDR1 LNHDA and CDR2 SQIVND (reference sequence). The CDR3 DNA sequence: TGTGCCAGTAGTATGAGTGACAGGGGATGGGAGACCCAGTACTTC. Translated: CASSMSDRGWETQYF.

This clonotype was counted a few times. A read error is possible here, since a much larger clone lies one base away. CDR3 amino acids: CASSRTDLNQPQYF. CDR3 nucleotides: TGTGCCAGCAGCCGGACGGACCTCAATCAGCCCCAGTATTTT. This chain links TRBV5-6 with TRBJ1-5; no clear D gene. Near its end, the DNA agrees better with TRBJ2-3, so the J call may be wrong. The CDR3 runs to 14 residues. Germline V gene data show CDR1 as SGHDT and CDR2 as YYEEEE.